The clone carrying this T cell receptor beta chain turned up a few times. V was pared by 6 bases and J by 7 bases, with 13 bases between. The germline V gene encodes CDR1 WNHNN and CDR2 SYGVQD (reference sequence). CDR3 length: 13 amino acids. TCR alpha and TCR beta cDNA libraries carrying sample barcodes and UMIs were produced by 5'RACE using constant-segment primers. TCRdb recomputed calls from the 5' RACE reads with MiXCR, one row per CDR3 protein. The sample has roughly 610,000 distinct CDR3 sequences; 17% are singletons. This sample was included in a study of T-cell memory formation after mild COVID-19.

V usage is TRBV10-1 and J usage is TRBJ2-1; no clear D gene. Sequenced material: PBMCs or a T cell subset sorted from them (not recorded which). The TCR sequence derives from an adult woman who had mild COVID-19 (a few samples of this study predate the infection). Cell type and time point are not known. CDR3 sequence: CASREPIKNEQFF. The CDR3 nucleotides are TGCGCCAGCAGGGAACCTATAAAGAATGAGCAGTTCTTC.